The 7 T cell receptor beta chains reported below all come from one sample, sequenced in a study of blood T cell repertoires in COVID-19. Clones were sequenced by immunoSEQ multiplex PCR, and TCRdb holds only the in-frame ones, with some missing. The sample includes around 53,000 clones, approximately 87% of them seen just once. The sequenced sample was peripheral blood. The source of these receptors is a woman aged 55-69 years with COVID-19, enrolled during active disease.

The V and J genes are TRBV2 and TRBJ1-5, with 8 bases that match TRBD1. V was clipped by 5 bases and J by 10 bases; unmatched bases: 7. CDR3 length: 13 amino acids. The V gene's germline CDR1 is SNHLY and CDR2 FYNNEI. CDR3 coding DNA: TGTGCCAGCAGTCGGACAGGGCTATCACCCCAGCATTTT. It is translated as CASSRTGLSPQHF.

V and J are TRBV7-9 and TRBJ2-1; D might be TRBD2 (6 bases). V was clipped by 1 base and J by 5 bases, with 12 bases between them. The CDR3 spans 15 residues. Germline CDR1 reads SEHNR; CDR2 reads FQNEAQ (reference sequence). This chain's CDR3 is CASSLVGSGNNEQFF. The DNA for the CDR3 is TGTGCCAGCAGCTTAGTCGGGAGTGGAAACAATGAGCAGTTCTTC. The variable domain in full, with the rest retrieved from reference TRBV7-9 and TRBJ2-1, is DTGVSQNPRHKITKRGQNVTFRCDPISEHNRLYWYRQTLGQGPEFLTYFQNEAQLEKSRLLSDRFSAERPKGSFSTLEIQRTEQGDSAMYLCASSLVGSGNNEQFFGPGTRLTVL.

The CDR3 is CASSPGRRGPYEQYF. For the CDR3, the DNA is TGTGCCAGCTCACCGGGTCGGCGGGGGCCCTACGAGCAGTACTTC. The gene calls are TRBV18 and TRBJ2-7; a possible D gene is TRBD2 (7 bases). Trimming pared 3 bases from V and 2 bases from J, leaving 14 bases between. CDR1 is KGHSH, CDR2 LQKENI, per germline. This CDR3 is 15 amino acids long.

This chain joins TRBV9 and TRBJ2-2; 9 bases fit TRBD1. The germline V gene has CDR1 SGDLS and CDR2 YYNGEE. J gave up 6 bases and V 0 bases, and 3 bases lay outside the gene matches. The CDR3 is made up of 15 amino acids. In nucleotides, the CDR3 is TGTGCCAGCAGCGTAGCTGACAGGGGGGCCGGGGAGCTGTTTTTT. It encodes CASSVADRGAGELFF.

This chain links TRBV9 with TRBJ2-2, with D perhaps matching TRBD1 (6 bases). Germline CDR1 and CDR2: SGDLS and YYNGEE. V lost 4 bases, J lost 6 bases, and 13 bases lay in between. The length of the CDR3 is 14 residues. The CDR3 DNA sequence: TGTGCCAGCAGCCAAAGACAGGCCCCCGGGGAGCTGTTTTTT. Residues: CASSQRQAPGELFF.

The CDR3 reads CASSPKAGPWDTQYF. CDR3 DNA sequence: TGTGCCAGCAGCCCGAAAGCGGGACCCTGGGATACGCAGTATTTT. The V call is TRBV7-2, the J call TRBJ2-3; 7 nucleotides agree with TRBD2. CDR1 and CDR2 from the germline V gene are SGHTA and FQGNSA. The CDR3 is made up of 15 amino acids. V lost 5 bases to trimming and J lost 6 bases; unmatched junction nucleotides: 11.

The rearrangement links TRBV24-1 to TRBJ2-5; 9 bases are a match to TRBD2. Germline V gives CDR1 KGHDR, CDR2 SFDVKD. The V gene end was trimmed by 5 bases and the J gene end by 5 bases; junction bases not matched to a gene: 14. The CDR3 is made up of 17 amino acids. CDR3 amino acids: CATSVSPRAGGLETQYF. CDR3 DNA sequence: TGTGCCACCAGTGTCTCCCCCAGGGCGGGAGGGCTGGAGACCCAGTACTTC.